This passage covers 30 T cell receptor beta chains from one sample sequenced in a study of cytomegalovirus exposure and HLA in healthy donors. The PCR had 60 Vbeta and 13 Jbeta primers. TCRdb's copy holds only in-frame clones and misses some; the assay was immunoSEQ multiplex PCR. This sample contains 25,000 to 40,000 clones. Sequencing was performed on PBMCs. These receptors were obtained from a woman in her thirties or forties in good health and CMV-seropositive.

The rearrangement joins TRBV7-9 to TRBJ1-1; D is uncertain. Germline V CDR1 and CDR2: SEHNR, FQNEAQ (reference sequence). V shed 3 bases and J shed 1 base, with 12 bases lying between them. This CDR3 has 15 amino acids. CDR3 region: CASSFEARSNTEAFF. Written as DNA, the CDR3 is TGTGCCAGCAGCTTCGAGGCAAGATCGAACACTGAAGCTTTCTTT.

V and J are TRBV5-6 and TRBJ2-1; no firm D call. Germline V gene sequence: CDR1 SGHDT, CDR2 YYEEEE. The CDR3 runs to 17 residues. Between the trimmed V and J ends, which lost 4 bases and 7 bases, there was a span of 24 bases. Here the CDR3 reads CASSQRKPGPRLNEQFF. DNA of the CDR3: TGTGCCAGCAGCCAACGAAAACCCGGTCCTAGGCTGAATGAGCAGTTCTTC.

This sequence joins TRBV7-2 and TRBJ2-1, with TRBD2 matching over 10 bases. Germline V lookup: CDR1 SGHTA, CDR2 FQGNSA. The CDR3 contains 17 residues. Trimming took 1 base from V and 0 from J; bases not matched to a gene: 3. The CDR3 bases are TGTGCCAGCAGCTTAGGCAGCGGGAGGGACTCCTACAATGAGCAGTTCTTC. It translates to CASSLGSGRDSYNEQFF.

V usage is TRBV2 and J usage is TRBJ1-1; D uncertain. Trimming pared 10 bases from V and 1 base from J, leaving 10 bases between. The germline CDR1 and CDR2 sequences are SNHLY and FYNNEI. The CDR3 contains 12 residues. The CDR3 region is CATKNPNTEAFF. The CDR3 coding sequence is TGTGCCACCAAAAATCCGAACACTGAAGCTTTCTTT.

The CDR3 protein is CASSVGQSHSYEQYF. The CDR3 DNA reads as TGTGCCAGCAGCGTAGGCCAGTCCCACTCCTACGAGCAGTACTTC. V gene TRBV9 combines with J gene TRBJ2-7; D is ambiguous. Deletions cut 0 bases from V and 0 bases from J, with 10 bases between. The CDR3 runs 15 residues. Germline values: CDR1 SGDLS, CDR2 YYNGEE. Supplemented by reference TRBV9 and TRBJ2-7, the full variable domain reads DSGVTQTPKHLITATGQRVTLRCSPRSGDLSVYWYQQSLDQGLQFLIQYYNGEERAKGNILERFSAQQFPDLHSELNLSSLELGDSALYFCASSVGQSHSYEQYFGPGTRLTVT.

The chain employs TRBV6-5 and TRBJ2-5, with 12 bases matching TRBD1. The DNA end favors TRBJ2-7, so the J call may be wrong. The CDR3 covers 15 residues. Germline V gives CDR1 MNHEY, CDR2 SVGAGI. The CDR3 sequence is CASLSGTGGIYEQYF. The CDR3 region has the DNA TGTGCCAGCTTGTCGGGGACAGGGGGCATCTACGAGCAGTACTTC.

The chain joins TRBV28 to TRBJ1-1; D gene ambiguous. The CDR3 contains 16 residues. Germline assignment: CDR1 MDHEN and CDR2 SYDVKM. Trimming stripped 4 bases from V and 1 base from J, with 16 bases between. CDR3 nucleotides: TGTGCCAGCAGTTACCCCCGGGGAACGGGGAACACTGAAGCTTTCTTT. Protein product: CASSYPRGTGNTEAFF.

The chain recombines TRBV7-7 with TRBJ2-2; TRBD1 aligns across 9 bases. The ends lost 6 bases at V and 6 bases at J; junction bases unmatched: 5. The germline gives CDR1 SSHAT, CDR2 FNYEAQ (reference sequence). CDR3 size: 14 residues. The CDR3, as DNA: TGTGCCAGCAGAGATGACAGGGGGGCCGGGGAGCTGTTTTTT. Translated, it gives CASRDDRGAGELFF.

J is TRBJ1-1 and V is TRBV29-1; D is unclear. Trimming cost V 7 bases and J 3 bases, with 6 bases left between them. The CDR3 runs to 10 residues. The germline V gene has CDR1 SQVTM and CDR2 ANQGSEA. CDR3 nucleotide sequence: TGCAGCGCGGGTGACACTGAAGCTTTCTTT. Translation: CSAGDTEAFF.

V gene TRBV4-1 combines with J gene TRBJ2-7; 9 bases fit TRBD2. With V trimmed by 1 base and J by 4 bases, 5 bases remained unmatched. The germline V gene has CDR1 MGHRA and CDR2 YSYEKL. CDR3 length: 15 residues. The CDR3, as DNA: TGCGCCAGCAGCCAAGGTCCTAGCGGGGTATACGAGCAGTACTTC. Translation: CASSQGPSGVYEQYF.

This rearrangement joins TRBV11-3 to TRBJ1-1, with TRBD1 matching 9 bases. V shed 5 bases and J 4 bases; nucleotides not matched to a gene: 2. The CDR3 length is 13 residues. Germline V CDR1 and CDR2: SGHNT, YENEEA. The CDR3 DNA sequence: TGTGCCAGCAGCAAGACAGGGGGCACTGAAGCTTTCTTT. Translation gives CASSKTGGTEAFF.

The chain recombines TRBV15 with TRBJ2-7, with D maybe TRBD1 (6 bases). Germline loops: CDR1 LNHNV, CDR2 YYDKDF (reference sequence). Trimming stripped 5 bases from V and 4 bases from J, with 12 bases between. This CDR3 region has 13 residues. The CDR3 DNA reads TGTGCCACCAGCGTAAACAGGGTTTACGAGCAGTACTTC. It encodes CATSVNRVYEQYF.

This sequence joins TRBV5-6 and TRBJ2-1; a possible D gene is TRBD2 (6 bases). From germline, CDR1 is SGHDT and CDR2 YYEEEE. The V end was cut by 4 bases, the J end by 7 bases, with 21 bases between. The CDR3 has 16 residues. For the CDR3, the DNA is TGTGCCAGCAGCCCAGGGACTGGCTTCACTTCGAATGAGCAGTTCTTC. Protein product: CASSPGTGFTSNEQFF.

The DNA of the CDR3 is TGTGCCAGCAGTGCGACAGTCTACGAGCAGTACTTC. Translated: CASSATVYEQYF. V is TRBV6-1 and J is TRBJ2-7, with D possibly being TRBD1 (5 bases). V shed 4 bases and J shed 3 bases, with 7 bases lying between them. Germline V lookup: CDR1 MNHNS, CDR2 SASEGT. The CDR3 sequence is 12 residues long.

The chain employs TRBV25-1 and TRBJ1-2, with TRBD1 identical over 7 bases. Germline lookup yields CDR1 MGHDK and CDR2 SYGVNS. The CDR3 consists of 12 residues. The junction had 0 bases not matched to a gene; V was cut back by 1 base and J by 7 bases. This CDR3 reads CASSESGGGYTF. CDR3 bases: TGTGCCAGCAGTGAATCAGGGGGTGGCTACACCTTC.

This chain links TRBV11-2 with TRBJ2-2, with 8 bases lining up with TRBD1. The CDR3 extends over 15 amino acids. The V segment lost 5 bases and the J segment 4 bases; nucleotides outside the gene matches: 6. Germline V CDR1 and CDR2: SGHAT, FQNNGV. The CDR3 sequence is CASSAQDRVTGELFF. DNA of the CDR3: TGTGCCAGCAGCGCTCAGGACAGGGTCACCGGGGAGCTGTTTTTT. Looking up the rest from reference TRBV11-2 and TRBJ2-2 gives the full variable domain: EAGVAQSPRYKIIEKRQSVAFWCNPISGHATLYWYQQILGQGPKLLIQFQNNGVVDDSQLPKDRFSAERLKGVDSTLKIQPAKLEDSAVYLCASSAQDRVTGELFFGEGSRLTVL.

This chain uses TRBV2 with TRBJ2-7; no clear D. This CDR3 is built from 12 residues. Trimming left V 6 bases short and J 3 bases short, with 9 bases between. In germline, CDR1 is SNHLY, CDR2 FYNNEI. The CDR3 sequence is CASSRQGYEQYF. The DNA of the CDR3 is TGTGCCAGCAGCAGACAAGGCTACGAGCAGTACTTC.

As for this clone: The junction departs from the called germline gene at one end, perhaps through a read error. The rearrangement links TRBV6-1 to TRBJ2-7, with D unclear. CDR3 size: 11 residues. Germline values: CDR1 MNHNS, CDR2 SASEGT. The CDR3 bases are TGTGCCAGAAGTGACATAGCCGAGCAGTACTTC. Translating gives CARSDIAEQYF.

The rearrangement joins TRBV9 to TRBJ2-1, with D hard to call. Germline-derived CDR1 and CDR2 are SGDLS and YYNGEE. The CDR3 has 12 amino acids. Trimming pared 4 bases from V and 7 bases from J, leaving 9 bases between. The CDR3 DNA is TGTGCCAGCAGCCAGTCAGTTAATGAGCAGTTCTTC. Translated, it gives CASSQSVNEQFF.

V usage is TRBV19 and J usage is TRBJ2-3, with 7 bases aligning to TRBD2. The CDR3 is made up of 14 amino acids. The J segment lost 1 base and the V segment lost 5 bases, leaving 3 bases of the junction unmatched. From germline, CDR1 is LNHDA and CDR2 SQIVND (reference sequence). CDR3 loop: CASSVTSGTDTQYF. The CDR3 region has the DNA TGTGCCAGTAGTGTTACTAGCGGCACAGATACGCAGTATTTT.

The chain joins TRBV9 to TRBJ2-5; TRBD2 matches at 7 bases. V shed 0 bases and J 5 bases; nucleotides not matched to a gene: 7. Germline lookup yields CDR1 SGDLS and CDR2 YYNGEE. The CDR3 totals 15 residues. The CDR3 loop reads CASSVDGSGRETQYF. CDR3 nucleotide sequence: TGTGCCAGCAGCGTAGACGGCTCCGGGAGGGAGACCCAGTACTTC.

The chain has TRBV5-1 and TRBJ1-2; D possibly corresponds to TRBD1 (5 bases). The CDR3 covers 15 residues. Germline values: CDR1 SGHRS, CDR2 YFSETQ. The V and J ends lost 0 bases and 4 bases respectively, with 13 bases between them. The CDR3 loop is CASSLDPAGPYGYTF. CDR3 bases: TGCGCCAGCAGCTTGGACCCGGCAGGGCCCTATGGCTACACCTTC.

This chain links TRBV6-5 with TRBJ1-2; D might be TRBD1 (6 bases). Trimming removed 5 bases from V and 4 bases from J, with 14 bases in between. Germline V gives CDR1 MNHEY, CDR2 SVGAGI. This CDR3 comprises 14 residues. The CDR3 here is CASSTLDSLYGYTF. CDR3 coding DNA: TGTGCCAGCAGTACCCTGGACAGCCTCTATGGCTACACCTTC.

The chain joins TRBV19 to TRBJ2-3; 9 bases line up with TRBD1. Germline CDR1 and CDR2: LNHDA and SQIVND (reference sequence). J was trimmed by 3 bases and V by 7 bases; bases with no gene match: 2. This CDR3 has 13 amino acids. The CDR3 coding sequence is TGTGCCAGTACCGGACAGGGGACAGATACGCAGTATTTT. Translating gives CASTGQGTDTQYF.

The chain couples TRBV7-2 to TRBJ2-7; weak D call: TRBD2 (6 bases). Germline CDR1 and CDR2: SGHTA and FQGNSA. This CDR3 has 13 amino acids. V was trimmed by 4 bases and J by 6 bases, leaving 13 bases between them. CDR3 protein: CASSWGVQPEQYF. CDR3 in DNA: TGTGCCAGCAGCTGGGGGGTCCAACCCGAGCAGTACTTC.

CDR3 sequence (DNA): TGTGCCAGCAGTCAACCGGGGGGGGCGGATGGCTACACCTTC. Translated, it gives CASSQPGGADGYTF. The chain links TRBV6-5 to TRBJ1-2, with D maybe TRBD1 (6 bases). The germline V and J ends were trimmed by 5 bases and 6 bases, with 16 bases remaining between them. CDR3 length: 14 amino acids. CDR1 and CDR2 from the germline V gene are MNHEY and SVGAGI.

The chain joins TRBV10-3 to TRBJ1-5; D is ambiguous. The CDR3 has 16 amino acids. V was shortened by 1 base and J by 1 base, with 11 bases between the two germline ends. CDR1 is ENHRY and CDR2 is SYGVKD in the germline V gene. CDR3 region: CAISEYAGGSNQPQHF. CDR3 coding DNA: TGTGCCATCAGTGAGTATGCAGGTGGCAGCAATCAGCCCCAGCATTTT.

The gene calls are TRBV5-1 and TRBJ2-1, with 9 bases matching TRBD2. From germline, CDR1 is SGHRS and CDR2 YFSETQ. This CDR3 spans 15 amino acids. V was pared by 1 base and J by 9 bases, with 8 bases of the junction left unmatched. In DNA form, the CDR3 reads TGCGCCAGCAGCTTGAACGAGCGGGAGGAAGGTGAGCAGTTCTTC. This gives the protein CASSLNEREEGEQFF.

This chain joins TRBV29-1 and TRBJ2-3; maybe TRBD2 (6 bases). CDR3 length: 13 residues. Germline loops: CDR1 SQVTM, CDR2 ANQGSEA. V dropped 4 bases and J dropped 0 bases, with 8 bases sitting between them. Written as DNA, the CDR3 is TGCAGCGTTGGGAGCGGGAGCACAGATACGCAGTATTTT. It specifies CSVGSGSTDTQYF.

The chain recombines TRBV4-1 with TRBJ2-1; D uncertain. The CDR3 contains 14 residues. Trimming removed 6 bases at V and 5 bases at J, with 14 bases between. Germline V CDR1 and CDR2: MGHRA, YSYEKL. The CDR3 reads CASRWSRSDNEQFF. For the CDR3, the DNA is TGCGCCAGCAGGTGGAGTCGGTCCGACAATGAGCAGTTCTTC.